There are a few counts of the clone carrying this T cell receptor (beta chain). Its antigen is unknown. Construction of TCR beta libraries relied on iRepertoire HTBI primers and on Arm-PCR targeting CDR3 regions. TCRdb reanalysed the multiplex PCR reads using MiXCR and keeps one entry per CDR3 protein. This table holds about 470,000 distinct CDR3 sequences, 20% to 25% found once. This sample stems from a study of regulatory T cells in long-lasting Graves disease. The study, taken as a whole, reports: TRBV28, TRBJ1-2 and TRBJ2-5 were segments that persistent disease favored. Since the sample size was small, accuracy may have been reduced. Public clonotype sharing was higher in persistent than newly diagnosed patients.

The time point was: persistent/refractory GD, antithyroid drugs over 5 years with positive TRAb. Generation of the TCR library employed RNA extracted from PBMCs. Germline assignment: CDR1 LGHDT and CDR2 YNNKEL (reference sequence). With 5 bases clipped from V and 2 bases from J, the junction kept 12 bases outside the gene matches. There are 17 residues in the CDR3. The origin of this receptor is a female donor with Graves disease. The sample was peripheral blood mononuclear cells (PBMCs), taken when the disease was refractory, from a patient treated with antithyroid drugs. The chain carries TRBV3-1 and TRBJ2-5, with 9 bases aligning to TRBD1. The CDR3 here is CASSETGGAGRQETQYF. The CDR3 nucleotides are TGTGCCAGCAGCGAAACAGGGGGCGCGGGAAGGCAAGAGACCCAGTACTTC.